Listed below are T cell receptor beta chains from one sample, sequenced in a study of PD-1 blockade in mismatch repair-deficient tumors. Profiled with immunoSEQ multiplex PCR; TCRdb holds only in-frame clones, not every one. The data hold some 100,000 clones, with over 65% observed a single time. The specimen comprised peripheral blood, sampled approximately 36 weeks after starting pembrolizumab. The receptors originated from an adult with mismatch repair-deficient cancer. Both conserved end residues are part of each CDR3. A D gene is named only where the DNA matches it firmly. Where a row states a size, it is once, few, many or the class of an expanded clone; other rows omit it.

TRBV30,TRBD1,TRBJ1-4,once,TGTGCCTGGAGTGTACAGGGGGCGGGTGGCGAAAAACTGTTTTTT,CAWSVQGAGGEKLFF
TRBV6-6,.,TRBJ1-1,.,TGTGCCAGCAGTTACTCGGGGGAAGGGGCTTTCTTT,CASSYSGEGAFF
TRBV27,.,TRBJ2-1,.,TGTGCCAGCAGTCTATCCCCCCCGGGGAATGAGCAGTTCTTC,CASSLSPPGNEQFF
TRBV5-4,.,TRBJ2-4,.,TGTGCCAGCAGCTTGGGAACTGGCGGGATGGCCAAAAACATTCAGTACTTC,CASSLGTGGMAKNIQYF
TRBV6-6,TRBD1,TRBJ2-7,once,TGTGCCAGCAGTTCTTGGACAGGCTCCTACGAGCAGTACTTC,CASSSWTGSYEQYF
TRBV18,.,TRBJ1-5,.,TGTGCCTCGGGGGAATACGGTCAGCCCCAGCATTTT,CASGEYGQPQHF
TRBV7-2,.,TRBJ1-2,.,TGTGCCAGCAGCTTAAACAGAGTCTATGGCTACACCTTC,CASSLNRVYGYTF
TRBV7-9,.,TRBJ2-4,many,TGTGCCAGCAGCTTAGGACAGACCAAAAACATTCAGTACTTC,CASSLGQTKNIQYF
TRBV27,TRBD1,TRBJ1-2,.,TGTGCCAGCAGTTCACCGGGACAGGGGAACTATGGCTACACCTTC,CASSSPGQGNYGYTF
TRBV7-9,.,TRBJ2-3,.,TGTGCCAGCAGCCACCTGGAAAACACGCAGTATTTT,CASSHLENTQYF
TRBV2,TRBD1,TRBJ2-7,.,TGTGCCAGCAGTGCAGACAGGGGTATTTCCTACGAGCAGTACTTC,CASSADRGISYEQYF
TRBV10-3,.,TRBJ2-5,.,TGTGCCATCAGTGATAGGTGGGCTCAAGAGACCCAGTACTTC,CAISDRWAQETQYF
TRBV7-6,TRBD2,TRBJ2-2,.,TGTGCCAGCAGCTTAGTCTTCGCGGGGGAAAACACCGGGGAGCTGTTTTTT,CASSLVFAGENTGELFF
TRBV25-1,.,TRBJ2-5,.,TGTGCCAGCAGTGTGTCAGGAGGGACCCAGTACTTC,CASSVSGGTQYF
TRBV9,.,TRBJ1-1,few,TGTGCCAGCAGCGACTTCTCTGTCAGCATGAACACTGAAGCTTTCTTT,CASSDFSVSMNTEAFF
TRBV7-6,TRBD2,TRBJ2-2,.,TGTGCCAGCAGCTTAGCTCGAGGGGAGGGCGGGGAGCTGTTTTTT,CASSLARGEGGELFF
TRBV27,TRBD1,TRBJ2-7,few,TGTGCCAGCAGTTTGACAGGGGGACTATACGAGCAGTACTTC,CASSLTGGLYEQYF
TRBV18,TRBD1,TRBJ1-5,.,TGTGCCAGCTCACTTGGACAGGGGACGCATCTAAAGCATTTT,CASSLGQGTHLKHF
TRBV11-2,TRBD2,TRBJ2-7,.,TGTGCCAGCAGCCTAGCGGATGTCTACGAGCAGTACTTC,CASSLADVYEQYF
TRBV6-5,.,TRBJ2-5,.,TGTGCCAGCAGTTACTTGCTGACCCAGTACTTC,CASSYLLTQYF
TRBV18,.,TRBJ1-5,.,TGTGCCAGCTCACAGGGGACGGGCAATCAGCCCCAGCATTTT,CASSQGTGNQPQHF
TRBV15,TRBD2,TRBJ2-7,.,TGTGCCACCAGCAGAGTTGGCGGGAGAAGGTCCTACGAGCAGTACTTC,CATSRVGGRRSYEQYF
TRBV30,.,TRBJ2-5,.,TGTGCCTGGAGCGCGCAGAGTTCCGAGACCCAGTACTTC,CAWSAQSSETQYF